This T cell receptor beta chain was recorded in a study of cytomegalovirus exposure and HLA in healthy donors. Notes on the study in general: Analyses of presence/absence relied on an assumption of roughly uniform sequencing depth across donors. Later, an analysis found that common viral pathogens appeared to be linked with several of the most significant clusters. A few chains linked to CMV were shown in vitro to be specific for CMV antigens.

This clone was detected a few times. Its specificity is unknown. This CDR3 has 15 residues. Germline assignment: CDR1 SEHNR and CDR2 FQNEAQ (reference sequence). V trimming: 5 bases; J trimming: 3 bases; junction bases outside the gene matches: 10. PCR amplification relied on 60 Vbeta primers (plus 13 Jbeta primers). Sequencing was performed with immunoSEQ multiplex PCR; in TCRdb, only in-frame clones are kept and a portion is missing. The table shows approximately 100,000 clones, with about a tenth occurring only once. The chain couples TRBV7-9 to TRBJ2-7; 7 bases are a match to TRBD1. Input material: PBMCs. The sequence derives from a man between 50 and 59 years old in good health and CMV-seropositive. The DNA of the CDR3 is TGTGCCAGCAGCCACGTCGTGGCAGGGGGCTACGAGCAGTACTTC. Encoded protein: CASSHVVAGGYEQYF.